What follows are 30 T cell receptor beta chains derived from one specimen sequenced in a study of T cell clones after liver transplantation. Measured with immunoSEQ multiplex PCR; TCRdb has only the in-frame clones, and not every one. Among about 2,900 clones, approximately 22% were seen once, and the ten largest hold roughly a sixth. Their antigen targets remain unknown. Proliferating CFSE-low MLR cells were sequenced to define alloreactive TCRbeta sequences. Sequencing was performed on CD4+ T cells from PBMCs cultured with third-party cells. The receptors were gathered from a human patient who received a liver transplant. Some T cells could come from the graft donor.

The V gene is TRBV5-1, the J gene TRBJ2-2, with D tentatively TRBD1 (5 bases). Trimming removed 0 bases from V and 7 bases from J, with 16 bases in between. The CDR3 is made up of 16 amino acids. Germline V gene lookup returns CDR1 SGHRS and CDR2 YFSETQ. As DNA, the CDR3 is TGCGCCAGCAGCTTGGCCCAGGGAAGGTTATACGGGGAGCTGTTTTTT. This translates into CASSLAQGRLYGELFF. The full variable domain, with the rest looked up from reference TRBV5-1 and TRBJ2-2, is KAGVTQTPRYLIKTRGQQVTLSCSPISGHRSVSWYQQTPGQGLQFLFEYFSETQRNKGNFPGRFSGRQFSNSRSEMNVSTLELGDSALYLCASSLAQGRLYGELFFGEGSRLTVL.

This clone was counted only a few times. CDR3: CASSFQGMNTEAFF. In DNA, the CDR3 is TGTGCCAGCAGCTTTCAGGGGATGAACACTGAAGCTTTCTTT. The chain carries TRBV7-6 and TRBJ1-1; D perhaps matches TRBD1 (6 bases). Germline values: CDR1 SGHVS, CDR2 FNYEAQ. The CDR3 spans 14 residues. Trimming removed 3 bases from V and 0 bases from J, with 8 bases in between. The full variable domain, with the rest looked up from reference TRBV7-6 and TRBJ1-1, is GAGVSQSPRYKVTKRGQDVALRCDPISGHVSLYWYRQALGQGPEFLTYFNYEAQQDKSGLPNDRFSAERPEGSISTLTIQRTEQRDSAMYRCASSFQGMNTEAFFGQGTRLTVV.

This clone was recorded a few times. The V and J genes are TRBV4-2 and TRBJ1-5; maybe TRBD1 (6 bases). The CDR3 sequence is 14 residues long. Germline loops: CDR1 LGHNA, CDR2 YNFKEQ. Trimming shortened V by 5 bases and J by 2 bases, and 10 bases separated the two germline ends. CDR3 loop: CASSLQGGNQPQHF. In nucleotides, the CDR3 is TGTGCCAGCAGCTTACAGGGAGGCAATCAGCCCCAGCATTTT.

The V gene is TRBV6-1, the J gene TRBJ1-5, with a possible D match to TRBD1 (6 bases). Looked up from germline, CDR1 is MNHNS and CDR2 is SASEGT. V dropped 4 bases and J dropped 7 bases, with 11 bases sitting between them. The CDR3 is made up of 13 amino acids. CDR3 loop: CASSVQGWQPQHF. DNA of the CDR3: TGTGCCAGCAGTGTACAGGGCTGGCAGCCCCAGCATTTT.

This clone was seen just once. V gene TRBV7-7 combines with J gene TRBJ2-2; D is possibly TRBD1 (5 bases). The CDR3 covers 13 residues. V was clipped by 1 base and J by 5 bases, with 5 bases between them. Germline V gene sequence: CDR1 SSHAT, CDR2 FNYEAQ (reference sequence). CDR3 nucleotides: TGTGCCAGCAGCTTAGACAGGACCGGGGAGCTGTTTTTT. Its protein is CASSLDRTGELFF.

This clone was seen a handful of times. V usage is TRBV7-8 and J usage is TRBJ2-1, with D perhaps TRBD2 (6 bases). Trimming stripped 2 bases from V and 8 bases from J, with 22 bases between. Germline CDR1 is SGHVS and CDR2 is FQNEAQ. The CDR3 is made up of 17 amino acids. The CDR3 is CASSLFGAGRILDEQFF. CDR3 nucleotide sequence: TGTGCCAGCAGCTTATTTGGAGCGGGCCGAATTTTGGATGAGCAGTTCTTC.

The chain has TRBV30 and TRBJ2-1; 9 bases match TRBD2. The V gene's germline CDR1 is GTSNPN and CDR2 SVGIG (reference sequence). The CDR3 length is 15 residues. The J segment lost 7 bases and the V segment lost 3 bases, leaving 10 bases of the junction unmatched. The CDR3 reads CAWSPRGGRGNEQFF. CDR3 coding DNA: TGTGCCTGGAGCCCCAGGGGCGGGAGGGGTAATGAGCAGTTCTTC.

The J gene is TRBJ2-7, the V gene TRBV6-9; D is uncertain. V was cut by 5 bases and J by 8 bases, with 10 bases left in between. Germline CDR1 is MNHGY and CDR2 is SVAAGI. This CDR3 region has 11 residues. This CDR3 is CASSPGVKQYF. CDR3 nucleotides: TGTGCCAGCAGTCCGGGTGTCAAGCAGTACTTC.

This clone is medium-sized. This CDR3 is CASSFTNEQFF. Here the CDR3 DNA reads TGTGCCAGCAGCTTTACCAATGAGCAGTTCTTC. The chain has TRBV7-8 and TRBJ2-1; no reliable D call. The CDR3 consists of 11 residues. V dropped 3 bases and J dropped 6 bases, with 3 bases sitting between them. Germline lookup yields CDR1 SGHVS and CDR2 FQNEAQ.

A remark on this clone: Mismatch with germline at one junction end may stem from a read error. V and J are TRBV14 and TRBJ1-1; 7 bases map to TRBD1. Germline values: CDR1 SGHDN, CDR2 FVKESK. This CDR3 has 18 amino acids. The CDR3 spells CASSHIGQVVNRNTESFF. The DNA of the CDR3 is TGTGCCAGCAGCCACATTGGACAGGTGGTTAATCGGAACACTGAATCTTTCTTT. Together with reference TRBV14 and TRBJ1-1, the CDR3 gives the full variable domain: EAGVTQFPSHSVIEKGQTVTLRCDPISGHDNLYWYRRVMGKEIKFLLHFVKESKQDESGMPNNRFLAERTGGTYSTLKVQPAELEDSGVYFCASSHIGQVVNRNTESFFGQGTRLTVV.

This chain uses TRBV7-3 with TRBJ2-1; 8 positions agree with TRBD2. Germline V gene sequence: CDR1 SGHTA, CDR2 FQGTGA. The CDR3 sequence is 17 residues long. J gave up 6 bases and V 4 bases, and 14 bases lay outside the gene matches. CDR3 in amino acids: CASSSSDSRGAGNEQFF. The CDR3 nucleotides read TGTGCCAGCAGCTCAAGCGACTCGCGGGGGGCGGGCAATGAGCAGTTCTTC.

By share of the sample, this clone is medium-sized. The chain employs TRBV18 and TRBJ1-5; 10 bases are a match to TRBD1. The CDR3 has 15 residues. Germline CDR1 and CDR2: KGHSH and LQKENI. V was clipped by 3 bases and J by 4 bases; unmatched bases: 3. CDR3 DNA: TGTGCCAGCTCACCGGGGACAGGGGTTAATCAGCCCCAGCATTTT. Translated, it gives CASSPGTGVNQPQHF.

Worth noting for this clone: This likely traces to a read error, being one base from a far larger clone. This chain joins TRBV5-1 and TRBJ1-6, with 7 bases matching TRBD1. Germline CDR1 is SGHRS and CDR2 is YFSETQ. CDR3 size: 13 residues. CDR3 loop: CSSKGDSNSPLHF. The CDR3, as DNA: TGCTCCAGCAAGGGGGACAGCAATTCACCCCTCCACTTT.

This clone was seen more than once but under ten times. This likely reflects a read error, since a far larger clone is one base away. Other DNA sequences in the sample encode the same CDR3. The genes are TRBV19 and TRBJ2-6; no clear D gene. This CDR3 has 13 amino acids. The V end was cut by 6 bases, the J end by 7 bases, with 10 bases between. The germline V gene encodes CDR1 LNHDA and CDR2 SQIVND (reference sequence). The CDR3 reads CASRSLGANVLTF. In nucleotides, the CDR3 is TGTGCCAGTAGAAGTCTGGGTGCCAACGTCCTGACTTTC.

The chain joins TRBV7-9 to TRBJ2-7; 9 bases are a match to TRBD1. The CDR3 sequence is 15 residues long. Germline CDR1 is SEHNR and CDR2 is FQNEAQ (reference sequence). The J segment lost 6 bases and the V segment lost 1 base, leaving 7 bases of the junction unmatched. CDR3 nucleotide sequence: TGTGCCAGCAGCTTAGAGACGGGACAGGGACGCGAGCAGTACTTC. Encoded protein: CASSLETGQGREQYF.

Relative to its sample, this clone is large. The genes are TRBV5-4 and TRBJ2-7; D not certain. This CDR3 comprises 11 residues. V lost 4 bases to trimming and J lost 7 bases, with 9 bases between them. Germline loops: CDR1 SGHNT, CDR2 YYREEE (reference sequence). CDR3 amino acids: CASSRIGEQYF. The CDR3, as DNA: TGTGCCAGCAGCCGCATAGGGGAGCAGTACTTC.

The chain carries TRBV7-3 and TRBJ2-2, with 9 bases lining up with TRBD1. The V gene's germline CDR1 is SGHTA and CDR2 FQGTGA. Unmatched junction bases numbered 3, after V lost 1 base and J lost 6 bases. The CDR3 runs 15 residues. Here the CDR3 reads CASSLMGQGAGELFF. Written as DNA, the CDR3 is TGTGCCAGCAGCTTAATGGGACAGGGCGCCGGGGAGCTGTTTTTT.

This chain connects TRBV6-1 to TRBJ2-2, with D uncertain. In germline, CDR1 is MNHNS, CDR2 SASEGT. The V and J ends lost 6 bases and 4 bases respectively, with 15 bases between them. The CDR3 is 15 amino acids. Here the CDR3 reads CASRTTSVGTGELFF. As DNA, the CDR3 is TGTGCCAGCAGGACAACTTCGGTGGGCACCGGGGAGCTGTTTTTT.

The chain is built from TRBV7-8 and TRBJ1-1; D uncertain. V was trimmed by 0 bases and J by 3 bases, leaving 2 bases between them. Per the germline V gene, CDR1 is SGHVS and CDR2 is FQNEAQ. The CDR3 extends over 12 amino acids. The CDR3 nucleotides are TGTGCCAGCAGCTTAGCTTACACTGAAGCTTTCTTT. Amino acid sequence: CASSLAYTEAFF.

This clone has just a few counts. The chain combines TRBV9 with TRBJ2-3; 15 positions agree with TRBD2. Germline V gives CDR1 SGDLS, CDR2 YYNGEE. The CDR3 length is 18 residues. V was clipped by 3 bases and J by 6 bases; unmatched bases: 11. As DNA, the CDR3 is TGTGCCAGCAGCGCGCAACCGGGACTAGCGGGAGGTATGGATACGCAGTATTTT. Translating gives CASSAQPGLAGGMDTQYF.

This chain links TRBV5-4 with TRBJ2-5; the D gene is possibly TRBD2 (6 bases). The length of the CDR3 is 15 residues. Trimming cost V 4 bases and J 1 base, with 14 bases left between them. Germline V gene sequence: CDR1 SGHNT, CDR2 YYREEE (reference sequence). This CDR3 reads CASSMGRGLQETQYF. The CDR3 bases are TGTGCCAGCAGCATGGGGCGGGGCCTCCAAGAGACCCAGTACTTC.

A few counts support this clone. The CDR3 region is CASRPGPYNEQFF. The CDR3 DNA is TGTGCCAGCAGGCCGGGCCCCTACAATGAGCAGTTCTTC. The V call is TRBV7-8, the J call TRBJ2-1; D remains unclear. With 6 bases removed from V and 2 bases from J, the gap between germline ends came to 8 bases. Germline V lookup: CDR1 SGHVS, CDR2 FQNEAQ. This CDR3 contains 13 residues.

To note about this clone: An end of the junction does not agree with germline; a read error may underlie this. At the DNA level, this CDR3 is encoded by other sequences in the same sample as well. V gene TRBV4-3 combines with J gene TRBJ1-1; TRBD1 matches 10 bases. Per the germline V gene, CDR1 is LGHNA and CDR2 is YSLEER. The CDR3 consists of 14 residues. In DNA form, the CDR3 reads TGCGCCAGCAGCCAGACAGGGGGCAGAGCTGAAGCCTTCTTT. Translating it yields CASSQTGGRAEAFF.

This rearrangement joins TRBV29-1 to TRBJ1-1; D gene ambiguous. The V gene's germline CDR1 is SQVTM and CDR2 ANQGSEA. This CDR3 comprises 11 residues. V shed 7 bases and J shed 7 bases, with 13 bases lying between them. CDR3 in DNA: TGCAGCGGATTCTTTTGGGGTGAAGCTTTCTTT. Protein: CSGFFWGEAFF.

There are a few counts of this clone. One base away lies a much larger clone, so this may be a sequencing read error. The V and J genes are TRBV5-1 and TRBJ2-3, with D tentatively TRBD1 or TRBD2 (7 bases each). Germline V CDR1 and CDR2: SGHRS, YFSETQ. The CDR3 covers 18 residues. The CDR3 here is CARSLVAGGVSNTDTQYF. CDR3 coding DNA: TGCGCCCGCAGCTTGGTTGCAGGGGGGGTTTCGAACACAGATACGCAGTATTTT.

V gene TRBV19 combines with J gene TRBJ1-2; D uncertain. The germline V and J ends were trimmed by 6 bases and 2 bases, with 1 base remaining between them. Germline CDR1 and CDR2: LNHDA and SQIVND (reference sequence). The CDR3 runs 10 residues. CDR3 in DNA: TGTGCCAGTAGAAACTATGGCTACACCTTC. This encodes CASRNYGYTF. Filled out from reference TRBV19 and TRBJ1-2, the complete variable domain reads DGGITQSPKYLFRKEGQNVTLSCEQNLNHDAMYWYRQDPGQGLRLIYYSQIVNDFQKGDIAEGYSVSREKKESFPLTVTSAQKNPTAFYLCASRNYGYTFGSGTRLTVV.

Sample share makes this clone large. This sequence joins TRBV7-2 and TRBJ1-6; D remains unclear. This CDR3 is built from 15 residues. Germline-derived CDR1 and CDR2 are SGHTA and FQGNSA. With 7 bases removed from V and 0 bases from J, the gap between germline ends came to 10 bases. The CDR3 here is CASKLTSSYNSPLHF. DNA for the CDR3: TGTGCCAGCAAATTGACCAGCTCCTATAATTCACCCCTCCACTTT.

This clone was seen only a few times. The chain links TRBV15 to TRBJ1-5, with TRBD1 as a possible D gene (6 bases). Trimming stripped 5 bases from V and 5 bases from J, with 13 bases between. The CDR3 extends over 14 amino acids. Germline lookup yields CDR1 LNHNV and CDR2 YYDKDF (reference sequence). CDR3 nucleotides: TGTGCCACCAGCGGGGGGGCTATTCATCAGCCCCAGCATTTT. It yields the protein CATSGGAIHQPQHF.

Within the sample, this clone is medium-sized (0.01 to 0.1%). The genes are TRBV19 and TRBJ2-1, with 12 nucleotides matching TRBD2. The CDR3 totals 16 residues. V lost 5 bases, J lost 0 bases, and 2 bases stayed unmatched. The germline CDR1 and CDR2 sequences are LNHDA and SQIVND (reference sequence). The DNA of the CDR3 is TGTGCCAGTAGTCTGACTAGCGGGAGCTCCTACAATGAGCAGTTCTTC. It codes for CASSLTSGSSYNEQFF.

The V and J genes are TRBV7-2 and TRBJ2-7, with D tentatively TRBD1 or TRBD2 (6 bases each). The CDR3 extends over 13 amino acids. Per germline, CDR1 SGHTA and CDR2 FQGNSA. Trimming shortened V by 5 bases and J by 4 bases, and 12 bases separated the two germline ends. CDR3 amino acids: CASSPWGAYEQYF. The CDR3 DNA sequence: TGTGCCAGCAGCCCTTGGGGGGCGTACGAGCAGTACTTC.